The subject of this entry is one T cell receptor beta chain. In germline, CDR1 is SGHTS, CDR2 YDEGEE. CDR3 length equals 15 residues. Germline trimming cut 4 bases from V and 3 bases from J; bases unmatched to any gene: 9. The data stem from a study of CD8 T cells in ankylosing spondylitis. Each TCR beta library was made by quantitative 5'-RACE that incorporated molecular barcodes. TCRdb reprocessed the 5' RACE reads via MiXCR and lists one record per CDR3 protein. The table shows some 220,000 distinct CDR3 sequences, with over 9.5% occurring only once. Sequencing used blood, either unsorted or a sorted T cell fraction (not recorded which). The chain employs TRBV5-8 and TRBJ2-7; TRBD2 aligns across 8 bases. This sequence was found in a male donor with ankylosing spondylitis or in good health (not recorded which). The CDR3 loop reads CASSPSPGTSYEQYF. In DNA form, the CDR3 reads TGTGCCAGCAGCCCTTCTCCAGGGACTAGCTACGAGCAGTACTTC.